Included here is one T cell receptor (beta chain) sequence, with context. It has no known antigen specificity. No qualities accompany the bases; no much larger clone lies one base away. The cohort consisted of 650 to 700 healthy bone marrow donors. At the time of sampling, every cohort member was nominally healthy, though immune exposures that went unrecorded were likely present. The donor tested CMV seronegative and was one of the 352 seronegative cohort members. A peripheral blood sample was provided by each donor, and peripheral blood mononuclear cells were used for TCR beta sequencing. Genomic DNA extraction from the blood cell samples was performed with the Qiagen DNeasy Blood Extraction Kit. This sample is part of a study of cytomegalovirus exposure and HLA in healthy donors (dated by TCRdb to 2016 to 2017). In the study overall: In an earlier analysis of some 610 of the donors, 276 Gb of sequence data and 90 million to 130 million unique TCR beta sequences from about 179 million T cells were reported. An early release that covered roughly 600 HLA-typed donors contained approximately 300 gigabases of sequencing data and 65 million to 100 million unique TCR sequences. Among the roughly 400 genotyped donors, around 79% belonged to the genetic ancestry cluster associated with self-reported Caucasian donors. The study was designed to test whether signatures of past pathogen exposure could be identified by cataloging public T cell receptors. The study profiled the T cell repertoires of about 640 subjects by immunosequencing and related them to cytomegalovirus serostatus. Besides the first cohort of 500 to 700 subjects, a separate validation cohort made up of some 110 different subjects was used. To predict cytomegalovirus infection status, the study combined high-throughput TCR immunosequencing, statistical association of individual TCRs with disease status, and machine learning. A later analysis re-examined previously published TCR beta repertoires from 500 to 700 donors and added high-resolution HLA genotyping to investigate patterns of TCR occurrence. In the later analysis, no new phenotypic data were used to find candidate immune exposures; instead, reliance was placed on TCR beta sequences and their occurrence across donors. To decide whether each TCR beta V gene segment behaved as functional or pseudogenic, an earlier analysis of some 600 of the donors relied on high-throughput TCR beta sequencing. Donor age, sex, ethnicity and CMV serostatus were collected together with the repertoire data. A later genetic analysis used genome-wide SNP genotypes for about 60% of the roughly 700 donors, treating that subset as a discovery cohort. Every repertoire in the discovery cohort had been generated on one and the same sequencing platform. HLA typing covered class I and class II loci at four-digit resolution. The number of donors typed differed by locus, with 629-630 for A, B, C, DRB1 and DQB1, around 500 for DQA1, about 610 for DPA1, and around 430 for DPB1. A few DR-DQ haplotypes were handled as single units for association and clustering because linkage in the cohort was strong. Across some 400 genotyped donors of the cohort, an average of about 240,000 unique TCR beta nucleotide sequences per donor were sequenced, and 15% to 20% of those sequences were non-productive. Here is what the overall study found, with its caveats: The sequencing pipeline was judged likely to have produced a cluster of highly shared sequence variants as a technical artifact. Only TCR beta chains were sequenced in this cohort, and the absence of alpha or paired-chain data limited detectable features. Because HLA typing was missing for some donors at each locus, association tests included only the typed subset. An earlier analysis of roughly 570 of the donors showed that most TCR beta V segments appeared in productive rearrangements either about 90% or about 30% of the time, which broadly matched IMGT annotations. When HLA alleles, especially DR and DQ, strongly co-occurred, attributing TCR associations to individual alleles was difficult. In both the original and validation cohorts, the classifier was reported to diagnose cytomegalovirus status with high specificity and sensitivity. The study listed over 150 TCR beta chains as associated with cytomegalovirus. Linkage disequilibrium might explain the correlated functional status among segregating V segments, but an unknown experimental factor could not be ruled out. Roughly uniform sequencing depth across donors was assumed in presence/absence analyses, although this assumption may not hold. A later analysis found that most CMV-associated TCR beta chains appeared HLA-restricted, with HLA associations seemingly driven largely by CMV exposure. A later analysis reported that several top co-occurrence clusters appeared linked to parvovirus B19, influenza, CMV and Epstein-Barr virus. It was suggested by the authors that the approach could potentially be generalized to other disease states and immunological phenotypes. Roughly 17 rarely observed V segments, including chromosome 9 orphons, were excluded from the earlier analysis of approximately 500 of the donors because counts were too low. Most TCR sequences were observed very rarely across donors, whereas some public TCRs were present in many individuals. According to a later analysis, TCR association rates differed among HLA loci, with DRB1 alleles showing the most associated TCRs and HLA-C alleles showing the fewest. Three of the identified cytomegalovirus-associated TCR beta chains were confirmed in vitro to be specific for cytomegalovirus antigens. In a later analysis, HLA-associated TCR beta chains were found to be more clonally expanded and to have lower generation probabilities than equally common non-associated chains. A later analysis associated 16,951 TCR beta sequences with specific HLA alleles at a false discovery rate of 0.05. A later genetic analysis associated a missense DCLRE1C variant with V-gene and J-gene trimming of TCR beta chains, and an independent cohort replicated the association. A further reported finding was that TCR beta sequences accurately predicted the HLA-A and HLA-B alleles for most subjects in the first cohort. For the cohort, immune exposure information was limited to CMV serostatus. In a later genetic analysis, fewer N-insertions in productive TCRs were reported among donors in an Asian-associated ancestry cluster than the approximately 670-donor mean.

The library came from the immunoSEQ multiplex PCR assay. For the multiplex PCR, a mixture combining 60 forward primers for TCR Vbeta segments and 13 reverse primers for TCR Jbeta segments was used. The CDR3 region of rearranged TCR beta genes was amplified from genomic DNA by a multiplex PCR assay. The amplified TCR beta libraries were sequenced on the Illumina HiSeq System as 87-base-pair reads. The study's own analysis went as follows. Across the 600 to 700 repertoires, a later analysis counted 80 million or so unique TCR beta chains, roughly 11 million of which were shared by at least two donors. Raw reads were error-corrected and collapsed into unique sequences with a nearest-neighbor algorithm that merged closely related sequences to remove PCR and sequencing errors. To assign V, D and J gene segments, CDR3 sequences were aligned to IMGT reference sequences. For a sequence to be retained, at least a six-nucleotide match to both a V gene segment and a J gene segment was required. A rearrangement was called productive if the CDR3 had no stop codons and remained in frame with V and J, and every other rearrangement was called non-productive. Following IMGT convention, CDR3 was defined as the stretch from the second conserved V-encoded cysteine to the conserved J-encoded phenylalanine. The earlier analysis of a few hundred of the donors excluded sequences that lacked an unambiguous match to a single V gene segment. An earlier analysis of 500 to 600 of the donors classified V segments as functional when productive rearrangements were above 56.7% and as segregating when the standard deviation between donors was above 5%. A statistical classification framework was built for diagnosing cytomegalovirus status from the catalog of TCR beta chain sequences. In a later analysis, V and J genes were assigned by comparing TCR nucleotide sequences against IMGT/GENE-DB human TR gene sequences. The TCRdist pipeline was used in a later analysis to assign CDR3 sequences and most-parsimonious VDJ recombination scenarios. In a later analysis, every TCR beta chain was defined by the combination of its CDR3 amino acid sequence and its V-gene family, and reads without a unique V-gene family were dropped. To address suspected cross-contamination and a sequencing artifact, a later analysis removed several hundred highly shared, low-generation-probability nucleotide sequences. In a later analysis, a clonal expansion index for each public chain was calculated from normalized within-repertoire ranks of inferred template counts. Generation probabilities in a later analysis came from a VDJ recombination model fitted to out-of-frame rearrangements, and those results were checked against IGoR. A later analysis scored TCR-TCR, TCR-HLA and TCR-CMV co-occurrence with hypergeometric tests, applying a repertoire-size bias correction to TCR pairs. To estimate false discovery rates, a later analysis permuted the HLA or CMV assignments 20 times. A later analysis grouped co-occurring TCRs with DBSCAN, adding TCRdist sequence similarity when clustering within HLA-allele-positive subsets. Co-occurrence clustering excluded repertoires with fewer than 30,000 or more than 120,000 public chains, plus five with anomalous nucleotide sharing. Entries here come from immuneACCESS through TCRdb and include only in-frame sequences with V and J called. Some clones fail to appear in such tables; in the studies checked, an unresolved V gene covers under half of the shortfall, and the cause of the remainder is unknown. V, J and clone size were drawn from that table, and D and trimming were deduced from the DNA. The sample table records over 200,000 clones; approximately 90% of these occur just once. The ten largest make up roughly 1% of the sample.

The specimen was PBMCs. This clonotype originated in a woman aged 18-29 years in good health and CMV-seronegative.

The DNA sequence follows: TGTGCCAGCAGCTTAGGGGTTCTAGCTCAGAATGAGCAGTTCTTC. Its translation is CASSLGVLAQNEQFF. The sequence links TRBV11-3 to TRBJ2-1; TRBD2 might be the D gene, on 5 matching bases. Spanning cysteine to phenylalanine, the CDR3 consists of 15 amino acids. The DNA shown is the 45-base CDR3, in frame from base 1. Trimming removed 1 base from V and 7 bases from J, leaving 14 bases between the germline ends. In the germline V gene, CDR1 corresponds to SGHNT and CDR2 to YENEEA.